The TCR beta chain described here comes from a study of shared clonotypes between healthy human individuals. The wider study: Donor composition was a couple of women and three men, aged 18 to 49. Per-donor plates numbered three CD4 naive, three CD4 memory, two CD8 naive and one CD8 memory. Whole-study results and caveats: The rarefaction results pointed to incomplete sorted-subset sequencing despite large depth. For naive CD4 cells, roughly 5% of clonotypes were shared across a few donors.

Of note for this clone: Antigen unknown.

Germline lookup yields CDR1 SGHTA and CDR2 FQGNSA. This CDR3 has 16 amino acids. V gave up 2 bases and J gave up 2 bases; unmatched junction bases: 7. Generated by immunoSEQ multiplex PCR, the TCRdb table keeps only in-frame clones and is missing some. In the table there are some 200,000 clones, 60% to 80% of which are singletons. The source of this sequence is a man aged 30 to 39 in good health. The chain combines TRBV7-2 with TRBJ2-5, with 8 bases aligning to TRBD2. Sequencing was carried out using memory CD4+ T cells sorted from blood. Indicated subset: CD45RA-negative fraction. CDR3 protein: CASSLTLAEAQETQYF. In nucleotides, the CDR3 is TGTGCCAGCAGCTTAACACTAGCGGAGGCTCAAGAGACCCAGTACTTC.